The rows below give T cell receptor beta chains drawn from one sample of a study of blood T cell repertoires in COVID-19. The method was immunoSEQ multiplex PCR; TCRdb's version includes in-frame clones alone and lacks a portion of them. This table has under 300,000 clones, 80% to 90% appearing once. The sample taken for sequencing was PBMCs or T cells enriched from blood (not recorded which). The receptors derive from a woman aged 18-29 years who had recovered from COVID-19. CDR3s leave out the opening cysteine and the closing phenylalanine or tryptophan. Each record gives: D gene, J gene, V gene, CDR3 protein. A D gene is named only where the DNA matches it firmly.

- TRBJ1-5 TRBV7-9 ASSLADGGRPQH
- TRBJ1-1 TRBV24-1 ATMSGTEAF
TRBD1 TRBJ1-2 TRBV25-1 ASSGTGKGYT
- TRBJ2-1 TRBV29-1 SGSRDNEQF
- TRBJ1-5 TRBV21-1 ASSTRGTWNNQPQH
- TRBJ1-1 TRBV4-1 ASSPPFGPGANTEAF
- TRBJ1-1 TRBV28 ASSLWAENTEAF
TRBD2 TRBJ2-3 TRBV4-2 ASSALAGMTDTQY
- TRBJ2-7 TRBV7-9 ASSPRSSPSSYEQY
- TRBJ2-7 TRBV13 ASTGTSYEQY
- TRBJ2-1 TRBV21-1 ASSTTIGQGVYNEQF
- TRBJ1-2 TRBV5-1 ASSLDTDNGYT
TRBD2 TRBJ2-3 TRBV28 ASPPALAGWGTDTQY
- TRBJ1-1 TRBV15 ATGLPGGTEAF
- TRBJ1-5 TRBV28 ASSPTRGRTYSNQPQH
TRBD1 TRBJ2-7 TRBV11-2 ASSFGTGSYEQY
TRBD2 TRBJ2-3 TRBV5-1 ASSPGLAGVRTDTQY
- TRBJ2-5 TRBV12-3/TRBV12-4 ASSLRVQETQY
- TRBJ1-4 TRBV18 ASSHTRTNEKLF
- TRBJ1-1 TRBV19 ASSIAYRNTEAF
TRBD2 TRBJ2-5 TRBV7-6 ASSSTSGAAGQETQY
- TRBJ1-5 TRBV27 ASSLYRTSNQPQH